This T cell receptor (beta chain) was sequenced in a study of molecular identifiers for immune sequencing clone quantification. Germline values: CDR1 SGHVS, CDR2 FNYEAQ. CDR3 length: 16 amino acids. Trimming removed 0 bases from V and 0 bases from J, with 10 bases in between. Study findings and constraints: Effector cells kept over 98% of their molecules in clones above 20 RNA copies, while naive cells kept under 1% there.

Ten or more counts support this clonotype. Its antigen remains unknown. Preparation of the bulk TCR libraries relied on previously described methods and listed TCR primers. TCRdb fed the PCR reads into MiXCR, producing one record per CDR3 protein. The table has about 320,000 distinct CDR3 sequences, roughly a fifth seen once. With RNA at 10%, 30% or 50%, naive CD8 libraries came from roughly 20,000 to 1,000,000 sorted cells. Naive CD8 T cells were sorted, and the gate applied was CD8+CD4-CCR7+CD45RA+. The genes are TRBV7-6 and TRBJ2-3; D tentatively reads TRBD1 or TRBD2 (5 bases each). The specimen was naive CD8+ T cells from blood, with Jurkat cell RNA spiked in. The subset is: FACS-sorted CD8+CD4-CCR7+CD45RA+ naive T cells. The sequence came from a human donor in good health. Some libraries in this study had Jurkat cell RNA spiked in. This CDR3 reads CASSLARGSSTDTQYF. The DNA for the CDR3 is TGTGCCAGCAGCTTAGCGAGGGGATCTAGCACAGATACGCAGTATTTT.